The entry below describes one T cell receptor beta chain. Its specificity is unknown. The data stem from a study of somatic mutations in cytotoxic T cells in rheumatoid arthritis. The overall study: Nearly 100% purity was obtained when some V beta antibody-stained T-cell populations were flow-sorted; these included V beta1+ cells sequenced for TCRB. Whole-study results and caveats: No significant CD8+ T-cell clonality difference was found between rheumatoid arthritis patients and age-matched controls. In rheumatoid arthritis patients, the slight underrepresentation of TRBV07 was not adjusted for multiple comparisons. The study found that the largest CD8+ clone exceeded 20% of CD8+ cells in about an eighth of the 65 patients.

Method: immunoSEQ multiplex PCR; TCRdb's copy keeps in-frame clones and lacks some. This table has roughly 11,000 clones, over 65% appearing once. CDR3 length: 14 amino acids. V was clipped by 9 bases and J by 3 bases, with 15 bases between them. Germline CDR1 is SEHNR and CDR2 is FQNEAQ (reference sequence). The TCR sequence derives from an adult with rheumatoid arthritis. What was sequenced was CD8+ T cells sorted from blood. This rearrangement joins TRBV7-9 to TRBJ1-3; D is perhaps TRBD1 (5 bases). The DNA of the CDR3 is TGTGCCAGTTCGGTGGGGACGATTGGAAACACCATATATTTT. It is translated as CASSVGTIGNTIYF.